The clone carrying this T cell receptor beta chain was recorded many times. The sample is drawn from a study of low-dose radiotherapy and immunotherapy resistance in tumors. First-strand cDNA relied on TRAV- and TRBV-specific primers spanning alpha and beta chains. The PCR that amplified TCRs ran for approximately 20 cycles, relying on a constant-region primer and a V-primer adapter. In TCRdb, the reads were re-called with MiXCR into one record per CDR3 protein. In the table there are 60,000 to 75,000 distinct CDR3 sequences, more than 25% of which are singletons. As for time point: before trial treatment. This clonotype was sampled from a male donor with rectosigmoid adenocarcinoma. The input for sequencing was PBMCs, taken before treatment.

The CDR3 sequence is CASSDGAANEKLFF. The CDR3 nucleotides read TGCGCCAGCAGTGATGGAGCGGCTAATGAAAAACTGTTTTTT. The V and J genes are TRBV10-1 and TRBJ1-4; no clear D gene. Germline CDR1 WNHNN, CDR2 SYGVQD (reference sequence). With 3 bases removed from V and 3 bases from J, the gap between germline ends came to 8 bases. The CDR3 is made up of 14 amino acids.